This passage covers 8 T cell receptor beta chains from one sample sequenced in a study of PD-1 blockade in mismatch repair-deficient tumors. Profiling relied on immunoSEQ multiplex PCR, and the TCRdb table lists in-frame clones only, not all of them. The sample lists some 120,000 clones, about 86% occurring once. The starting material was peripheral blood, obtained 44 weeks after starting pembrolizumab. The receptors derive from an adult with mismatch repair-deficient cancer.

The chain couples TRBV4-3 to TRBJ2-7; D gene uncertain. This CDR3 contains 15 residues. Deletions cut 0 bases from V and 0 bases from J, with 9 bases between. Looked up from germline, CDR1 is LGHNA and CDR2 is YSLEER. In DNA, the CDR3 is TGCGCCAGCAGCCAAGAGTATGGTTCCTCCTACGAGCAGTACTTC. Its protein product is CASSQEYGSSYEQYF.

The chain couples TRBV5-8 to TRBJ2-5; D is perhaps TRBD2 (6 bases). V shed 2 bases and J shed 5 bases, with 10 bases lying between them. The CDR3 is 13 residues long. CDR1 and CDR2 from the germline V gene are SGHTS and YDEGEE. CDR3 in DNA: TGTGCCAGCAGCTTTCGGGGGACCGAGACCCAGTACTTC. Translated: CASSFRGTETQYF.

This chain links TRBV28 with TRBJ2-7; TRBD2 aligns across 7 bases. CDR1 is MDHEN, CDR2 SYDVKM, per germline. The CDR3 runs to 14 residues. The trim removed 7 bases at V and 0 bases at J, leaving 6 bases unmatched. The CDR3: CASNSGHLSYEQYF. Written as DNA, the CDR3 is TGTGCCAGCAATAGCGGGCATCTCTCCTACGAGCAGTACTTC.

The chain links TRBV12-5 to TRBJ2-1, with TRBD2 matching over 9 bases. CDR1 is LGHNT and CDR2 is FRNRAP in the germline V gene. This CDR3 has 14 residues. After removal of 2 bases from V and 6 bases from J, the junction contained 2 bases not matched to a gene. CDR3 bases: TGTGCTAGTGGTTTGCGACTAGCGGCCAATGAGCAGTTCTTC. Its protein product is CASGLRLAANEQFF.

The chain links TRBV7-9 to TRBJ2-1; the match to TRBD2 covers 11 bases. The CDR3 is 16 amino acids. V dropped 4 bases and J dropped 0; count of bases not matched to a gene: 2. CDR1 and CDR2 from the germline V gene are SEHNR and FQNEAQ (reference sequence). The DNA of the CDR3 is TGTGCCAGCAGCTCTAGCGGGAGGAGCTCCTACAATGAGCAGTTCTTC. This sequence encodes CASSSSGRSSYNEQFF.

The J gene is TRBJ1-2, the V gene TRBV6-1; TRBD1 aligns across 8 bases. The CDR3 is 15 residues long. Trimming cost V 6 bases and J 6 bases; bases outside gene matches: 12. Germline-derived CDR1 and CDR2 are MNHNS and SASEGT. CDR3 DNA: TGTGCCAGCAGACCCCCGGGACAGGAGATGAATGGCTACACCTTC. Translating gives CASRPPGQEMNGYTF.

The chain recombines TRBV4-3 with TRBJ2-7; 8 nucleotides align to TRBD2. The J segment lost 3 bases and the V segment lost 1 base, leaving 5 bases of the junction unmatched. Germline CDR1 is LGHNA and CDR2 is YSLEER. The CDR3 spans 15 residues. CDR3 nucleotides: TGCGCCAGCAGCCAAGCGCGGCTAGCGGGCTACGAGCAGTACTTC. Residues: CASSQARLAGYEQYF.

The V call is TRBV5-3, the J call TRBJ1-2, with D tentatively TRBD1 (5 bases). TRBV5-3 is filed as an ORF, its function uncertain. The CDR3 has 14 amino acids. Between the trimmed V and J ends, which lost 4 bases and 7 bases, there was a span of 17 bases. The CDR3 loop reads CARSLERGDIGYTF. CDR3 coding DNA: TGTGCCAGAAGCCTGGAGCGGGGGGATATTGGCTACACCTTC.